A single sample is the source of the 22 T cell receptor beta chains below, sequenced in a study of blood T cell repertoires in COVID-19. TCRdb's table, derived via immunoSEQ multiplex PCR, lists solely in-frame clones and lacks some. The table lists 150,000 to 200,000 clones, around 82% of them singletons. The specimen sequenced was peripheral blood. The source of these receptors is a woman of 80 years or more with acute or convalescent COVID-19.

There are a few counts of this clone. As DNA, the CDR3 is TGTGCCAGCAGTGAAGTCAGGGACGGGGGCGAGCAGTACTTC. Translated: CASSEVRDGGEQYF. This chain joins TRBV6-1 and TRBJ2-7, with D possibly matching TRBD2 (6 bases). Germline CDR1 MNHNS, CDR2 SASEGT. Trimming removed 1 base from V and 6 bases from J, with 13 bases in between. The CDR3 is made up of 14 amino acids.

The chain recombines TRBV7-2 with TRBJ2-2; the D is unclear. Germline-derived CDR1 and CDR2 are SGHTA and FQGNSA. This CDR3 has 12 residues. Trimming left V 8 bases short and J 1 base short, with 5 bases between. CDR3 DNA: TGTGCCAGCGGCCGGAACACCGGGGAGCTGTTTTTT. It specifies CASGRNTGELFF.

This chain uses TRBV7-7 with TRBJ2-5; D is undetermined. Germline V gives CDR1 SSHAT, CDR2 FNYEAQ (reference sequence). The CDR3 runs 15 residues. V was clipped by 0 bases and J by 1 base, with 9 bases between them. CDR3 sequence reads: CASSLAAGTQETQYF. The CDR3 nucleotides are TGTGCCAGCAGCTTAGCGGCAGGAACCCAAGAGACCCAGTACTTC.

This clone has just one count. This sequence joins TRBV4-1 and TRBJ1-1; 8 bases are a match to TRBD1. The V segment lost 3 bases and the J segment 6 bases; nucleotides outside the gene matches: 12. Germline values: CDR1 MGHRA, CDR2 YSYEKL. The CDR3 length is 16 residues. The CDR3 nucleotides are TGCGCCAGCAGCCATAACCGGGACAGGTTATATTCTGAAGCTTTCTTT. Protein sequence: CASSHNRDRLYSEAFF.

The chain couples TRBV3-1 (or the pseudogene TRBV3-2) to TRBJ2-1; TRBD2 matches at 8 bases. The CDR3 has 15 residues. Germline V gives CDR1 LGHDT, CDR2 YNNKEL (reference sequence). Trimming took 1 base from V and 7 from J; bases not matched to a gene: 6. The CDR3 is CASSQVSGGFNEQFF. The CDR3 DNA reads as TGTGCCAGCAGCCAAGTGTCGGGGGGGTTTAATGAGCAGTTCTTC.

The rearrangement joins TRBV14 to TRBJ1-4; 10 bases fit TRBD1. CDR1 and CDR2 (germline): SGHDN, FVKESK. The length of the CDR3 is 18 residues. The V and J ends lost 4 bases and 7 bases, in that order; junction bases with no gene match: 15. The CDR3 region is CASSLRTGGTLLSEKLFF. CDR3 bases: TGTGCCAGCAGCCTCAGGACAGGGGGAACATTGTTGAGTGAAAAACTGTTTTTT. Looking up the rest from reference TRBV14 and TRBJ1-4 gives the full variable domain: EAGVTQFPSHSVIEKGQTVTLRCDPISGHDNLYWYRRVMGKEIKFLLHFVKESKQDESGMPNNRFLAERTGGTYSTLKVQPAELEDSGVYFCASSLRTGGTLLSEKLFFGSGTQLSVL.

Here the CDR3 reads CASSLRPLGGNEKLFF. CDR3 sequence (DNA): TGTGCCAGCAGCTTACGCCCTTTGGGGGGTAATGAAAAACTGTTTTTT. The rearrangement links TRBV7-9 to TRBJ1-4, with D perhaps matching TRBD1 (5 bases). From germline, CDR1 is SEHNR and CDR2 FQNEAQ (reference sequence). The germline V and J ends were trimmed by 2 bases and 4 bases, with 14 bases remaining between them. The CDR3 contains 16 residues.

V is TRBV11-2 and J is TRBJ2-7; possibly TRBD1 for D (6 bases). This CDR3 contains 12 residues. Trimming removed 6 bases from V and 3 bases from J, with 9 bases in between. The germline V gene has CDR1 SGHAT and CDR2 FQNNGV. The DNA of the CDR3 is TGTGCCAGCAGTAAGGGGGTCTACGAGCAGTACTTC. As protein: CASSKGVYEQYF.

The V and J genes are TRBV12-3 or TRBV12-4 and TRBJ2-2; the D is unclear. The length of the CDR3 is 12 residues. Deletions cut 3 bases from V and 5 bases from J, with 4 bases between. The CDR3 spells CASSFVTGELFF. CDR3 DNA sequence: TGTGCCAGCAGTTTTGTAACCGGGGAGCTGTTTTTT.

CDR3 region: CASSKRSGTGAYTGELFF. The CDR3 nucleotides read TGCGCCAGCAGCAAACGGTCAGGGACAGGGGCCTACACCGGGGAGCTGTTTTTT. The J gene is TRBJ2-2, the V gene TRBV5-1; 10 positions match TRBD1. V was clipped by 4 bases and J by 3 bases; unmatched bases: 12. Germline V CDR1 and CDR2: SGHRS, YFSETQ. This CDR3 region has 18 residues.

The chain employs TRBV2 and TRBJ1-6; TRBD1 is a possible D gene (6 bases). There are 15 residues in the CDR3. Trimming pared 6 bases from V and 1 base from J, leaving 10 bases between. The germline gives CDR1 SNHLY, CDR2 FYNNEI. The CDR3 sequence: CASRQQGSYNSPLHF. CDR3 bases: TGTGCCAGCAGGCAACAGGGTTCCTATAATTCACCCCTCCACTTT.

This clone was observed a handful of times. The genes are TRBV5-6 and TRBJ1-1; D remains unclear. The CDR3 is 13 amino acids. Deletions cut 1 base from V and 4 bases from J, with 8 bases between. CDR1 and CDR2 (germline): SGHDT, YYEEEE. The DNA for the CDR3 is TGTGCCAGCAGCTTGCAATCGGGCACTGAAGCTTTCTTT. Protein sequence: CASSLQSGTEAFF.

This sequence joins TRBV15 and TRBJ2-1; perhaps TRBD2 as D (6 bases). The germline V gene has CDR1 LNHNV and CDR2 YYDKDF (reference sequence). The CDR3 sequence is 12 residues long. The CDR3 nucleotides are TGTGCTCTCGGGGGCTCCTACAATGAGCAGTTCTTC. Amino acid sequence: CALGGSYNEQFF.

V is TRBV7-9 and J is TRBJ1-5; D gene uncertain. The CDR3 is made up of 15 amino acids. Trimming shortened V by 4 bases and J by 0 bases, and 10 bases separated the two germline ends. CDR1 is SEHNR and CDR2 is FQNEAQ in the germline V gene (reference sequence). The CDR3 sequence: CASSSGGGSNQPQHF. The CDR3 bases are TGTGCCAGCAGCTCCGGAGGAGGTAGCAATCAGCCCCAGCATTTT.

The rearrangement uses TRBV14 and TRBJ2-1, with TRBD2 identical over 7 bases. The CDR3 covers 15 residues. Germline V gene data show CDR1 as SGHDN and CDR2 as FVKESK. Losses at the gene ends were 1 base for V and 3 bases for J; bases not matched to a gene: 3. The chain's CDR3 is CASSQGGRDYNEQFF. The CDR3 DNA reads TGTGCCAGCAGCCAAGGTGGGAGGGACTACAATGAGCAGTTCTTC.

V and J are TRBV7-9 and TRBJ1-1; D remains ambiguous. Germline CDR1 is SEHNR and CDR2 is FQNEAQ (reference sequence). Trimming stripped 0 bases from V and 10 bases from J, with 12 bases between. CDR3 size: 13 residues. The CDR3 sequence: CASSLAEGTAAFF. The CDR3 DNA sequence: TGTGCCAGCAGCTTAGCAGAGGGAACGGCAGCTTTCTTT.

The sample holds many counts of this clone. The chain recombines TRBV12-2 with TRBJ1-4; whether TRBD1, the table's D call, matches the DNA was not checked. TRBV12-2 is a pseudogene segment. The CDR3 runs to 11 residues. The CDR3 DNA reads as TGTGCAAGTCTCCGCCGGGACAGGGGCTCCTTT. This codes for CASLRRDRGSF.

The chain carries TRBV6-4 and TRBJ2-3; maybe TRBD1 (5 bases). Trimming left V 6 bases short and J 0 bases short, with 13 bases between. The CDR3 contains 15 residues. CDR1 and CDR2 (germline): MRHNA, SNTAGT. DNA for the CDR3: TGTGCCAGCAGGCACCAGGGTTTGAGCACAGATACGCAGTATTTT. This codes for CASRHQGLSTDTQYF.

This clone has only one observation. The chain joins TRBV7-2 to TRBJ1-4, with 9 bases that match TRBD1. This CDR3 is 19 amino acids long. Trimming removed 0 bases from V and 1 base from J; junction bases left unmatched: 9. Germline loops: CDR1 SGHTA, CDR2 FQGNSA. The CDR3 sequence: CASSLAPLLTGGTNEKLFF. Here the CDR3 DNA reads TGTGCCAGCAGCTTAGCGCCCTTACTGACAGGGGGAACTAATGAAAAACTGTTTTTT.

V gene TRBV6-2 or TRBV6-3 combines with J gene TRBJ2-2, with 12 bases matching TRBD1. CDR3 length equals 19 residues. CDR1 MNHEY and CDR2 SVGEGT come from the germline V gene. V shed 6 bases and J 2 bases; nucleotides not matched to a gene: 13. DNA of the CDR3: TGTGCCAGCAGCTATGGGGACAGGGGGCCGCCACCAAACACCGGGGAGCTGTTTTTT. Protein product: CASSYGDRGPPPNTGELFF.

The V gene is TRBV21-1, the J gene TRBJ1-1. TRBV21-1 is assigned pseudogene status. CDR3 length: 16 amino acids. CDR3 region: CASSKNELEMNTEAFF. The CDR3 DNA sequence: TGTGCCAGCAGCAAAAACGAATTAGAGATGAACACTGAAGCTTTCTTT.

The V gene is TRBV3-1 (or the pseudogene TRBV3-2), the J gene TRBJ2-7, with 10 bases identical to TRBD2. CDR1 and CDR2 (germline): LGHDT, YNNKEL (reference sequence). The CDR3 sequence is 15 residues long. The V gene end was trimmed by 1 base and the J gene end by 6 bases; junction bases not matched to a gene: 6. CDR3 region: CASSQVTSGESEQYF. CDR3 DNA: TGTGCCAGCAGCCAAGTTACTAGCGGGGAAAGCGAGCAGTACTTC.